Sequencing of this TCR beta chain was carried out in a study of cytomegalovirus exposure and HLA in healthy donors. General observations from the study: Among TCR beta chains, those listed as cytomegalovirus-associated numbered over 150.

For this clone: Its specificity is not known.

PCR used 60 Vbeta primers and 13 Jbeta primers. Profiling relied on immunoSEQ multiplex PCR, and the TCRdb table lists in-frame clones only, not all of them. This table holds more than 150,000 clones, 80% to 90% found once. Per the germline V gene, CDR1 is SGDLS and CDR2 is YYNGEE. There are 13 residues in the CDR3. The V and J ends lost 0 bases and 6 bases respectively, with 6 bases between them. The chain is built from TRBV9 and TRBJ2-2, with unresolved D. The receptor comes from a man younger than 35 in good health and CMV-seropositive. The specimen sequenced was PBMCs. The CDR3 spells CASSVAGSGELFF. In DNA form, the CDR3 reads TGTGCCAGCAGCGTAGCAGGATCCGGGGAGCTGTTTTTT.